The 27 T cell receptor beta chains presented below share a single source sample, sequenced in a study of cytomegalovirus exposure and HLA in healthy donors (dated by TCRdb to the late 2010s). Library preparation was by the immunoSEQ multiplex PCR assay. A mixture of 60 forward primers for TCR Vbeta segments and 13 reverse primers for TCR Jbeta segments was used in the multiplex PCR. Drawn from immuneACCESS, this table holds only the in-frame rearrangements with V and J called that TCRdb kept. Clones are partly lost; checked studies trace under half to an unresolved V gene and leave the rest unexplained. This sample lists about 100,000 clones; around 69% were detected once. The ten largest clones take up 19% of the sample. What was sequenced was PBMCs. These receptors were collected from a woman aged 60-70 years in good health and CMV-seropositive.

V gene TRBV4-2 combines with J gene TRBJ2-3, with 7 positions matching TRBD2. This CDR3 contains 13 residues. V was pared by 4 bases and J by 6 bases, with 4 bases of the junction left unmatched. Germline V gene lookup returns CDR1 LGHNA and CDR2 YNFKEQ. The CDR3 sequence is CASSLELADTQYF. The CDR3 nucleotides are TGTGCCAGCAGCCTCGAACTAGCGGATACGCAGTATTTT.

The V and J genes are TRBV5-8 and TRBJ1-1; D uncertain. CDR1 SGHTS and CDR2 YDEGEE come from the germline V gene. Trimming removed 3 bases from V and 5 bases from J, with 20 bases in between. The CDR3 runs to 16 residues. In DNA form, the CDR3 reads TGTGCCAGCAGCTACGACTGGACGATAGCGGGGACTGAAGCTTTCTTT. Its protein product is CASSYDWTIAGTEAFF.

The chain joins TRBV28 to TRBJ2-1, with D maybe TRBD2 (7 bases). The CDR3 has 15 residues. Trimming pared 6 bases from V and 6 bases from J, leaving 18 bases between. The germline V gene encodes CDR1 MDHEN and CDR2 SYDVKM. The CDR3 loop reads CASRGGGAGGNEQFF. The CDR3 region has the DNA TGTGCCAGCAGGGGAGGGGGGGCTGGGGGCAATGAGCAGTTCTTC. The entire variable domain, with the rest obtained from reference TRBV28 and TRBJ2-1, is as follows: DVKVTQSSRYLVKRTGEKVFLECVQDMDHENMFWYRQDPGLGLRLIYFSYDVKMKEKGDIPEGYSVSREKKERFSLILESASTNQTSMYLCASRGGGAGGNEQFFGPGTRLTVL.

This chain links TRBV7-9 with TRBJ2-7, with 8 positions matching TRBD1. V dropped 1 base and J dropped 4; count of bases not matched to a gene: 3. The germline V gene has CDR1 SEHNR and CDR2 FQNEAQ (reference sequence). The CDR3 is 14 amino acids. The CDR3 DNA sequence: TGTGCCAGCAGCTTAGGGACAGGGAGGTACGAGCAGTACTTC. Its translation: CASSLGTGRYEQYF.

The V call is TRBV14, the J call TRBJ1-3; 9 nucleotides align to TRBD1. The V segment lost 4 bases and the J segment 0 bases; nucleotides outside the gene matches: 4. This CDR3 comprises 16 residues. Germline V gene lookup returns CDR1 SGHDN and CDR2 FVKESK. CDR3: CASSPDRGRSGNTIYF. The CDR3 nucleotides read TGTGCCAGCAGCCCGGACAGGGGCCGCTCTGGAAACACCATATATTTT. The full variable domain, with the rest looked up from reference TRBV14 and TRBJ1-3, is EAGVTQFPSHSVIEKGQTVTLRCDPISGHDNLYWYRRVMGKEIKFLLHFVKESKQDESGMPNNRFLAERTGGTYSTLKVQPAELEDSGVYFCASSPDRGRSGNTIYFGEGSWLTVV.

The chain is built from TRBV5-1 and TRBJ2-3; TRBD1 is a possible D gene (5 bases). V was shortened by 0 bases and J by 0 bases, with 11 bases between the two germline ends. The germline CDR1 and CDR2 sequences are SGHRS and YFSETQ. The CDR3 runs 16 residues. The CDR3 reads CASSLDVRASTDTQYF. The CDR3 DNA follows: TGCGCCAGCAGCTTGGATGTCAGGGCGAGCACAGATACGCAGTATTTT.

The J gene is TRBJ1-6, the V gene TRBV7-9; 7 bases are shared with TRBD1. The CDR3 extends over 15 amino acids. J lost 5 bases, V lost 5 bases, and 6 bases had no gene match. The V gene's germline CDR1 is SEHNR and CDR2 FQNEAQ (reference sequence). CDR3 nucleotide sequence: TGTGCCAGCAGCCGGACAGGCCAAAATAATTCACCCCTCCACTTT. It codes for CASSRTGQNNSPLHF. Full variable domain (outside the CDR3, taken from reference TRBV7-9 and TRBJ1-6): DTGVSQNPRHKITKRGQNVTFRCDPISEHNRLYWYRQTLGQGPEFLTYFQNEAQLEKSRLLSDRFSAERPKGSFSTLEIQRTEQGDSAMYLCASSRTGQNNSPLHFGNGTRLTVT.

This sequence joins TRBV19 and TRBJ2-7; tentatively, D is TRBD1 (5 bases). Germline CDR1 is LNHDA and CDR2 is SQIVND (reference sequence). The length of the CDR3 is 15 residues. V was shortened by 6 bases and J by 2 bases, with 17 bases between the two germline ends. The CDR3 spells CASRKTGLATYEQYF. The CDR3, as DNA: TGTGCCAGTAGAAAAACAGGCCTCGCTACCTACGAGCAGTACTTC.

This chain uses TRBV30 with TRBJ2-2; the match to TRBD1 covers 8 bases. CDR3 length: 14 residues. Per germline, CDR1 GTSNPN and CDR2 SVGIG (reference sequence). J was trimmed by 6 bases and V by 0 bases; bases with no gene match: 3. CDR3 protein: CAWSVTGGSGELFF. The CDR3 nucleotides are TGTGCCTGGAGTGTTACAGGGGGGTCCGGGGAGCTGTTTTTT.

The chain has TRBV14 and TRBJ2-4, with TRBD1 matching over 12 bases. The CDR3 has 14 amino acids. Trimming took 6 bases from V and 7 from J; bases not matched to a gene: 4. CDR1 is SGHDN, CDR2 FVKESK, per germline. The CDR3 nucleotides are TGTGCCAGCAGTCCGGGACAGGGGGCCAACATTCAGTACTTC. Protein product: CASSPGQGANIQYF. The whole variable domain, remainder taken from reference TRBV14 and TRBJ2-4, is EAGVTQFPSHSVIEKGQTVTLRCDPISGHDNLYWYRRVMGKEIKFLLHFVKESKQDESGMPNNRFLAERTGGTYSTLKVQPAELEDSGVYFCASSPGQGANIQYFGAGTRLSVL.

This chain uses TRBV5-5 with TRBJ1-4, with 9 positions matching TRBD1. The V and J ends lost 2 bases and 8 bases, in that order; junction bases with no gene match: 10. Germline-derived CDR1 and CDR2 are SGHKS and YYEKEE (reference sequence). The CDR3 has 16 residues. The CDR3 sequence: CASSLTGTGRSEKLFF. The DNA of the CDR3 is TGTGCCAGCAGCTTAACCGGGACAGGGAGATCGGAAAAACTGTTTTTT. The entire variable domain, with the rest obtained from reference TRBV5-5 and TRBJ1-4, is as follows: DAGVTQSPTHLIKTRGQQVTLRCSPISGHKSVSWYQQVLGQGPQFIFQYYEKEERGRGNFPDRFSARQFPNYSSELNVNALLLGDSALYLCASSLTGTGRSEKLFFGSGTQLSVL.

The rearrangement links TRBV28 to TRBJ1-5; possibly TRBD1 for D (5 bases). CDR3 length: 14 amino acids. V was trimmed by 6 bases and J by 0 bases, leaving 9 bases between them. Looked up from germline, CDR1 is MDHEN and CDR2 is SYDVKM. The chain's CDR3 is CASSSDNSNQPQHF. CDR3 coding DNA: TGTGCCAGCAGCTCGGACAATAGCAATCAGCCCCAGCATTTT.

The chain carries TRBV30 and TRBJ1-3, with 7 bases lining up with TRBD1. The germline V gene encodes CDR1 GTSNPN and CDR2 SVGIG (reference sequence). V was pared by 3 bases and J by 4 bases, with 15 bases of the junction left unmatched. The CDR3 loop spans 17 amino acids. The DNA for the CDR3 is TGTGCCTGGAGGGAAAACTCGGGACAGAAGATAGGAAACACCATATATTTT. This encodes CAWRENSGQKIGNTIYF. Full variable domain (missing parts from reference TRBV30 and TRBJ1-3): SQTIHQWPATLVQPVGSPLSLECTVEGTSNPNLYWYRQAAGRGLQLLFYSVGIGQISSEVPQNLSASRPQDRQFILSSKKLLLSDSGFYLCAWRENSGQKIGNTIYFGEGSWLTVV.

In DNA, the CDR3 is TGTGCCAGCAGCCTTGCTTACTCGGGGGGTGAGCAGTTCTTC. It is translated as CASSLAYSGGEQFF. This chain links TRBV7-3 with TRBJ2-1; the match to TRBD2 covers 7 bases. The CDR3 is made up of 14 amino acids. Germline V gives CDR1 SGHTA, CDR2 FQGTGA. J was trimmed by 9 bases and V by 5 bases; bases with no gene match: 10.

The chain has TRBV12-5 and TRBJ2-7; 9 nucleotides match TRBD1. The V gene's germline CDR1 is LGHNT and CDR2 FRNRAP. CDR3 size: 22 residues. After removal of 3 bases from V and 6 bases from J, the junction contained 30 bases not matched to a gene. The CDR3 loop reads CASGFQIPARPRRDRVSGEQYF. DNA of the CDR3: TGTGCTAGTGGTTTCCAAATCCCAGCACGACCGCGCCGGGACAGGGTGTCGGGCGAGCAGTACTTC. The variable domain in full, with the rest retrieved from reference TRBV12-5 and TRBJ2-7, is DARVTQTPRHKVTEMGQEVTMRCQPILGHNTVFWYRQTMMQGLELLAYFRNRAPLDDSGMPKDRFSAEMPDATLATLKIQPSEPRDSAVYFCASGFQIPARPRRDRVSGEQYFGPGTRLTVT.

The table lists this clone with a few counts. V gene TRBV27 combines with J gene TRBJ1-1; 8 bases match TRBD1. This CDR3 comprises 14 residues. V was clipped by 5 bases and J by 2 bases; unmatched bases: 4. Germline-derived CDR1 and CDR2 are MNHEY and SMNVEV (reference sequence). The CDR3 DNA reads TGTGCCAGCAGTCCTGACAGGGGTAACACTGAAGCTTTCTTT. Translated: CASSPDRGNTEAFF.

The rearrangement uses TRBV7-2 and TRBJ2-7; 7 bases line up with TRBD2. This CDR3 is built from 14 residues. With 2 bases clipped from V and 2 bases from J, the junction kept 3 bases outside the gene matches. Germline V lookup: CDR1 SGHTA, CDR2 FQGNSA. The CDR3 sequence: CASSLWEGTYEQYF. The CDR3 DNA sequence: TGTGCCAGCAGCTTATGGGAGGGGACCTACGAGCAGTACTTC. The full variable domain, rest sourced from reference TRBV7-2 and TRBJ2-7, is GAGVSQSPSNKVTEKGKDVELRCDPISGHTALYWYRQSLGQGLEFLIYFQGNSAPDKSGLPSDRFSAERTGGSVSTLTIQRTQQEDSAVYLCASSLWEGTYEQYFGPGTRLTVT.

This chain's CDR3 is CASSWAGQGGQPQHF. CDR3 DNA sequence: TGCGCCAGCAGCTGGGCGGGCCAGGGAGGTCAGCCCCAGCATTTT. The chain links TRBV4-1 to TRBJ1-5; a weak D match, TRBD1 (5 bases). V was clipped by 5 bases and J by 6 bases, with 17 bases between them. The length of the CDR3 is 15 residues. Germline-derived CDR1 and CDR2 are MGHRA and YSYEKL.

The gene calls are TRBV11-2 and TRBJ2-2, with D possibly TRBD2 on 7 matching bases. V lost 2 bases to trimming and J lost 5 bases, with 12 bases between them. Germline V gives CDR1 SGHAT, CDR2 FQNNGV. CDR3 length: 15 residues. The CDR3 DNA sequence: TGTGCCAGCAGCTTAAAGGGGGGAGGGACCGGGGAGCTGTTTTTT. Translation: CASSLKGGGTGELFF.

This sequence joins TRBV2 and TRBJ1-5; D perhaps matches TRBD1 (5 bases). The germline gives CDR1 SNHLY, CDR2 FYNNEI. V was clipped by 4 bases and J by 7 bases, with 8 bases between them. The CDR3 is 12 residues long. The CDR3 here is CASSGGVQPQHF. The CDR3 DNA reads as TGTGCCAGCAGTGGGGGCGTACAGCCCCAGCATTTT.

The CDR3 spells CASSLGQGSNQPQHF. Written as DNA, the CDR3 is TGCGCCAGCAGCTTGGGTCAGGGGTCCAATCAGCCCCAGCATTTT. This rearrangement joins TRBV5-1 to TRBJ1-5; D perhaps matches TRBD1 (6 bases). V was shortened by 0 bases and J by 3 bases, with 10 bases between the two germline ends. The CDR3 has 15 residues. Germline CDR1 SGHRS, CDR2 YFSETQ.

CDR3 sequence: CASSTGQANTGELFF. CDR3 nucleotides: TGTGCCAGCTCAACGGGACAGGCGAACACCGGGGAGCTGTTTTTT. The rearrangement joins TRBV18 to TRBJ2-2, with 8 positions matching TRBD1. Germline V gene sequence: CDR1 KGHSH, CDR2 LQKENI. With 5 bases clipped from V and 0 bases from J, the junction kept 2 bases outside the gene matches. This CDR3 contains 15 residues.

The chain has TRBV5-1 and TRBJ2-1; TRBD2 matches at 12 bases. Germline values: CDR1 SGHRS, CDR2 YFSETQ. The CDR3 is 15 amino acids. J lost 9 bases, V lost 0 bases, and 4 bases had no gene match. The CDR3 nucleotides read TGCGCCAGCAGCTTGGGACTAGCGGGAGCCGGTGAGCAGTTCTTC. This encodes CASSLGLAGAGEQFF.

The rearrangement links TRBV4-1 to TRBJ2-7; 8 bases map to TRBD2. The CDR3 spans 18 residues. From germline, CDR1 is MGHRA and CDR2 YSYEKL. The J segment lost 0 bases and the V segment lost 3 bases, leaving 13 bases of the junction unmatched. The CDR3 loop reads CASSQILADPTSSYEQYF. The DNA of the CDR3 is TGCGCCAGCAGCCAGATACTAGCGGACCCGACGAGCTCCTACGAGCAGTACTTC.

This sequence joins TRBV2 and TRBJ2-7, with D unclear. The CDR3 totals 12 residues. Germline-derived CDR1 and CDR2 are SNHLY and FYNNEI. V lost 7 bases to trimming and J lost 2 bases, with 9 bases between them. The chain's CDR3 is CASIRQAYEQYF. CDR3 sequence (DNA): TGTGCCAGCATTCGGCAGGCCTACGAGCAGTACTTC.

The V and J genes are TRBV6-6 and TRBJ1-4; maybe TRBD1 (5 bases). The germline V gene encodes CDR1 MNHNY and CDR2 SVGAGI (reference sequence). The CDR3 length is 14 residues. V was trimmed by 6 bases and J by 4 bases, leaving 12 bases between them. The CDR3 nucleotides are TGTGCCAGCAGGTTTGGGGGGGGTAATGAAAAACTGTTTTTT. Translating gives CASRFGGGNEKLFF.

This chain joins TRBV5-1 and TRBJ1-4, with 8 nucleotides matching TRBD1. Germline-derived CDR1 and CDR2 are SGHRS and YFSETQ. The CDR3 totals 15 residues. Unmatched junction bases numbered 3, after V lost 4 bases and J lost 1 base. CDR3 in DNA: TGCGCCAGCAGCCGGACAGGGCAAACTAATGAAAAACTGTTTTTT. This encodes CASSRTGQTNEKLFF.